A selection of T cell receptor beta chains follows, all from one sample in a study of identifying expanded T cells in peripheral blood. Here immunoSEQ multiplex PCR was the method, and the copy in TCRdb shows in-frame clones only, minus some. In the table there are around 76,000 clones, under 90% of which are singletons. The specimen sequenced was blood. The receptors come from a person between 18 and 75 years old in good health. The CDR3 runs from the conserved cysteine through the conserved F or W. The D gene is left open where the match is weak. Not every row has a clone size; where given, it reads once, few, many or a size class.

CDR3 protein,CDR3 DNA,D gene,V gene,clone size,J gene
CAWSLGYSNQPQHF,TGTGCCTGGAGTCTCGGATATAGCAATCAGCCCCAGCATTTT,NA,TRBV30,NA,TRBJ1-5
CASSRTLGAITNQPQHF,TGTGCCAGCAGCCGGACCCTCGGGGCTATTACTAATCAGCCCCAGCATTTT,NA,TRBV28,NA,TRBJ1-5
CASSSSLAASTGELFF,TGTGCCAGCAGCTCCTCACTAGCGGCCTCCACCGGGGAGCTGTTTTTT,TRBD2,TRBV7-9,NA,TRBJ2-2
CASSDSYTEAFF,TGTGCCAGCAGTGACAGTTACACTGAAGCTTTCTTT,NA,TRBV6-1,NA,TRBJ1-1
CASSEFVSRYGYTF,TGTGCCAGCAGTGAATTTGTATCCCGCTATGGCTACACCTTC,NA,TRBV6-1,NA,TRBJ1-2
CASSLAGASGNTIYF,TGTGCCAGCAGCTTAGCCGGTGCTTCTGGAAACACCATATATTTT,NA,TRBV7-8,NA,TRBJ1-3
CASSLLSNSYNEQFF,TGCGCCAGCAGCTTGCTCTCCAACTCCTACAATGAGCAGTTCTTC,NA,TRBV5-1,NA,TRBJ2-1
CASSLGRSGKDTQYF,TGTGCCAGCTCGCTTGGACGGAGCGGAAAAGATACGCAGTATTTT,NA,TRBV18,NA,TRBJ2-3
CASGIADYNEQFF,TGTGCCAGCGGCATAGCGGACTACAATGAGCAGTTCTTC,NA,TRBV6-6,once,TRBJ2-1
CASSRGPGELFF,TGTGCCAGCAGCCGGGGGCCCGGGGAGCTGTTTTTT,NA,TRBV9,few,TRBJ2-2
CASSSDGLETQYF,TGTGCCAGCAGCTCGGACGGATTAGAGACCCAGTACTTC,NA,TRBV11-3,once,TRBJ2-5
CASNPDRELFF,TGTGCCAGCAATCCCGACCGGGAGCTGTTTTTT,NA,TRBV6-1,few,TRBJ2-2
CASSYDPGARNTEAFF,TGTGCCAGCAGTTACGATCCAGGGGCGCGGAACACTGAAGCTTTCTTT,NA,TRBV6-5,NA,TRBJ1-1
CASSSLDRGREQYF,TGTGCCAGCAGTTCCCTGGACAGGGGGCGCGAGCAGTACTTC,TRBD1,TRBV27,NA,TRBJ2-7
CASSLASDRGRPGYGYTF,TGTGCCAGCAGCTTGGCCTCGGACAGGGGGCGCCCGGGCTATGGCTACACCTTC,TRBD1,TRBV5-5,NA,TRBJ1-2
CASSEDGNIQYF,TGCGCCAGCAGCGAGGACGGAAACATTCAGTACTTC,NA,TRBV5-1,NA,TRBJ2-4
CASSLDRASGANVLTF,TGTGCCAGCAGCTTGGACCGGGCCTCTGGGGCCAACGTCCTGACTTTC,NA,TRBV5-6,NA,TRBJ2-6
CASSAWTGGIEKLFF,TGTGCCAGCAGCGCGTGGACAGGGGGGATTGAAAAACTGTTTTTT,NA,TRBV21-1,NA,TRBJ1-4
CASSVGTPRAGNTIYF,TGTGCCAGCAGTGTTGGGACACCGAGGGCAGGAAACACCATATATTTT,NA,TRBV2,once,TRBJ1-3
CASSLGLVTGELFF,TGTGCCAGCAGCTTAGGACTAGTCACCGGGGAGCTGTTTTTT,NA,TRBV11-2,NA,TRBJ2-2
CAIGPRVDEQFF,TGTGCCATCGGGCCTAGGGTCGATGAGCAGTTCTTC,NA,TRBV10-3,NA,TRBJ2-1
CASSIWGDTQYF,TGTGCCAGCAGCATTTGGGGAGATACGCAGTATTTT,NA,TRBV13,once,TRBJ2-3
CASSLVYLGGADTEAFF,TGTGCCAGCAGCTTAGTTTACTTAGGGGGCGCGGACACTGAAGCTTTCTTT,TRBD1,TRBV7-9,NA,TRBJ1-1
CASSDRSGGHYEQYF,TGCGCCAGCAGTGACAGAAGCGGGGGCCACTACGAGCAGTACTTC,TRBD2,TRBV10-2,NA,TRBJ2-7
CASSSRPGVHSSYEQYF,TGCGCCAGCAGCTCCCGGCCAGGGGTCCACTCCTCCTACGAGCAGTACTTC,NA,TRBV5-1,once,TRBJ2-7
CASITGAYEQYF,TGTGCCAGCATAACAGGGGCCTACGAGCAGTACTTC,TRBD1,TRBV28,NA,TRBJ2-7
CASSPRGGSPDTQYF,TGTGCCAGCAGCCCCAGGGGTGGGAGTCCAGATACGCAGTATTTT,NA,TRBV14,NA,TRBJ2-3
CASSLWAWFF,TGCGCCAGCAGTCTGTGGGCCTGGTTCTTC,NA,TRBV23-1,NA,TRBJ2-1
CASSLVAGEETQYF,TGTGCCAGCAGCTTGGTAGCGGGGGAAGAGACCCAGTACTTC,TRBD2,TRBV7-2,NA,TRBJ2-5
CATSSPIGLAPYNEQFF,TGTGCCACCAGCAGTCCTATCGGACTAGCGCCTTACAATGAGCAGTTCTTC,TRBD2,TRBV15,NA,TRBJ2-1
CASSFGGGRRQDTQYF,TGTGCCAGCAGCTTCGGGGGGGGCCGGAGGCAGGATACGCAGTATTTT,TRBD2,TRBV7-8,few,TRBJ2-3
CASSLSRGNTEAFF,TGTGCCAGCAGCTTATCTCGGGGGAACACTGAAGCTTTCTTT,NA,TRBV7-2,NA,TRBJ1-1
CASSDIGQGGETQYF,TGTGCCAGCAGTGACATAGGACAGGGCGGGGAGACCCAGTACTTC,TRBD1,TRBV2,NA,TRBJ2-5
CASSYSIENEQFF,TGTGCCAGCAGTTACTCTATCGAGAATGAGCAGTTCTTC,NA,TRBV6-5,NA,TRBJ2-1
CASSEWWNTDTQYF,TGTGCCAGCAGTGAGTGGTGGAACACAGATACGCAGTATTTT,NA,TRBV2,NA,TRBJ2-3